Below are 9 T cell receptor beta chains sequenced from a single sample in a study of monozygotic twins with cystic fibrosis. Produced via immunoSEQ multiplex PCR; TCRdb's table is partial and in-frame only. The table records around 27,000 clones, approximately 90% of them present only once. Specimen: blood. These receptors were taken from a girl aged 2 to 9 with cystic fibrosis.

The V and J genes are TRBV21-1 and TRBJ2-7; the table gives TRBD1 as D, unverified against the DNA. TRBV21-1 is a pseudogene. The CDR3 loop spans 12 amino acids. CDR3 in DNA: TGTGCCAGCAGCACCATGTTCTACGAGCAGTACTTC. Translated: CASSTMFYEQYF.

V is TRBV13 and J is TRBJ2-1; D perhaps matches TRBD1 (6 bases). Germline V gives CDR1 PRHDT, CDR2 FYEKMQ (reference sequence). The CDR3 extends over 17 amino acids. V lost 1 base and J lost 5, with 18 bases in between. This CDR3 reads CASSLEGQGNSNNEQFF. The CDR3 coding sequence is TGTGCCAGCAGCTTAGAGGGGCAGGGGAATTCGAACAATGAGCAGTTCTTC.

The J gene is TRBJ2-1, the V gene TRBV7-9, with TRBD1 matching 8 bases. Unmatched junction bases numbered 13, after V lost 6 bases and J lost 6 bases. This CDR3 spans 16 amino acids. In germline, CDR1 is SEHNR, CDR2 FQNEAQ (reference sequence). The DNA of the CDR3 is TGTGCCAGCAGATGGAGGGCGGGACAGGATACCAATGAGCAGTTCTTC. Its translation: CASRWRAGQDTNEQFF.

The genes are TRBV9 and TRBJ1-2, with 7 bases fitting TRBD1. The germline V gene encodes CDR1 SGDLS and CDR2 YYNGEE. The CDR3 is made up of 13 amino acids. V shed 4 bases, J shed 8 bases, and the junction held 8 bases outside the gene matches. CDR3 DNA: TGTGCCAGCAGCTCCAGACAGGGTTGGGGCTACACCTTC. This codes for CASSSRQGWGYTF.

This clone occurred once. The chain carries TRBV9 and TRBJ1-2; 8 nucleotides line up with TRBD1. Per germline, CDR1 SGDLS and CDR2 YYNGEE. The CDR3 consists of 15 residues. Trimming at V came to 0 bases and at J to 4 bases, leaving 5 bases not matched to a gene. CDR3 sequence: CASSVGGQEGYGYTF. For the CDR3, the DNA is TGTGCCAGCAGCGTAGGGGGACAGGAGGGCTATGGCTACACCTTC.

The rearrangement joins TRBV18 to TRBJ2-7, with 11 bases matching TRBD2. The CDR3 is 17 residues long. Per the germline V gene, CDR1 is KGHSH and CDR2 is LQKENI. Losses at the gene ends were 6 bases for V and 3 bases for J; bases not matched to a gene: 13. The CDR3 DNA follows: TGTGCCAGCTCGCAGCAAAGACTAGCGGGGCGACTCTACGAGCAGTACTTC. Translated, it gives CASSQQRLAGRLYEQYF.

The chain recombines TRBV13 with TRBJ2-5, with 9 bases matching TRBD1. V shed 4 bases and J 5 bases; nucleotides not matched to a gene: 14. The CDR3 sequence is 17 residues long. Germline V gives CDR1 PRHDT, CDR2 FYEKMQ (reference sequence). The CDR3 protein is CASSSNRGTGYYETQYF. For the CDR3, the DNA is TGTGCCAGCAGCTCCAACCGAGGGACAGGGTATTACGAGACCCAGTACTTC.

The J gene is TRBJ1-5, the V gene TRBV5-1; 8 bases fit TRBD1. CDR3 length: 20 amino acids. The J segment lost 0 bases and the V segment lost 0 bases, leaving 14 bases of the junction unmatched. Germline V gene lookup returns CDR1 SGHRS and CDR2 YFSETQ. CDR3 sequence reads: CASSLATVYRGSGSNQPQHF. In DNA form, the CDR3 reads TGCGCCAGCAGCTTGGCCACGGTGTACAGGGGGAGTGGTAGCAATCAGCCCCAGCATTTT.

The J gene is TRBJ1-2, the V gene TRBV7-2, with 10 bases matching TRBD1. Germline CDR1 reads SGHTA; CDR2 reads FQGNSA. This CDR3 is 14 amino acids long. V shed 5 bases, J shed 7 bases, and the junction held 7 bases outside the gene matches. The CDR3 protein is CASSAGQGMGGYTF. CDR3 in DNA: TGTGCCAGCAGCGCGGGACAGGGGATGGGTGGCTACACCTTC.